The source of this T cell receptor beta chain is a study of cytomegalovirus exposure and HLA in healthy donors. PCR was performed using 60 Vbeta and 13 Jbeta primers. The table came from immunoSEQ multiplex PCR; TCRdb's copy has only in-frame clones and leaves some out. This sample's clone table lists 130,000 or so clones. CDR1 is SGHRS, CDR2 YFSETQ, per germline. The CDR3 consists of 16 residues. Trimming at V came to 0 bases and at J to 0 bases, leaving 3 bases not matched to a gene. The gene calls are TRBV5-1 and TRBJ2-7; the match to TRBD2 covers 10 bases. What was sequenced was PBMCs. This clonotype was sampled from a woman aged 40-49 years in good health and CMV-seronegative. This chain's CDR3 is CASSLVIAGGSYEQYF. CDR3 DNA: TGCGCCAGCAGCTTGGTAATAGCGGGGGGCTCCTACGAGCAGTACTTC.